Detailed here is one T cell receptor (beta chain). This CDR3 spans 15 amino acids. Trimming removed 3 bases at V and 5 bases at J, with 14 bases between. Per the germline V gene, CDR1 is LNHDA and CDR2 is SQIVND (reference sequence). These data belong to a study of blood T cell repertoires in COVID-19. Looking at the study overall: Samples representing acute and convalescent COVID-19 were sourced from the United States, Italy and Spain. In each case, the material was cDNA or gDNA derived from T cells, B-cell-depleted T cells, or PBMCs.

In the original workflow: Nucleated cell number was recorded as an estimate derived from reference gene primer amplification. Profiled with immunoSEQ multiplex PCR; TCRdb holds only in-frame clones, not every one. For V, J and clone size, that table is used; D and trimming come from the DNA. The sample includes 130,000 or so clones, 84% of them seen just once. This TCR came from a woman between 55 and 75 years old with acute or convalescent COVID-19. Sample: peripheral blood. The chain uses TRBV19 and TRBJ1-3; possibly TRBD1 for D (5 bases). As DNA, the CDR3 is TGTGCCAGTAGTATGTCCCGGGACTCCCGAAACACCATATATTTT. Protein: CASSMSRDSRNTIYF.